The T cell receptor beta chain described here comes from a study of CD8 T cells in ankylosing spondylitis. This clonotype was picked up a small number of times. Its target is unknown. Trimming removed 6 bases from V and 9 bases from J, with 24 bases in between. CDR1 KGHSH and CDR2 LQKENI come from the germline V gene. The CDR3 spans 16 residues. Making use of molecular barcodes, quantitative 5'-RACE generated TCR beta libraries. TCRdb independently ran MiXCR on the 5' RACE reads; one entry per CDR3 protein. Of 90,000 to 120,000 distinct CDR3 sequences listed, around 24% are singletons. Study-wide results and limits: Typical of ankylosing spondylitis blood, it appeared, was a TCR beta motif of under 10 highly homologous variants. Disease-associated clonotypes exhibited CD8+ identity and were relatively infrequent in peripheral blood. Matched ankylosing spondylitis synovial fluid reportedly showed significant enrichment of disease-linked clones.

The chain carries TRBV18 and TRBJ2-1; no clear D gene. The specimen sequenced was synovial fluid, either unsorted or a sorted T cell fraction (not recorded which). The TCR was taken from a male donor with ankylosing spondylitis. The CDR3 loop reads CASSLLLDVSGGEQFF. The CDR3 DNA is TGTGCCAGCTCTCTCCTATTAGATGTCTCGGGCGGTGAGCAGTTCTTC.